The 10 T cell receptor beta chains below all came from one sample that was sequenced in a study of blood T cell repertoires in COVID-19. Libraries were prepared by immunoSEQ multiplex PCR; TCRdb keeps only in-frame clonotypes and omits some of them. The table includes approximately 200,000 clones, 80% to 90% detected once. The sample taken for sequencing was PBMCs or T cells enriched from blood (not recorded which). The receptors were sampled from a man aged 30 to 39 in a cohort exposed to, infected with or recovered from COVID-19 (not recorded which).

The sample holds many counts of this clone. The V and J genes are TRBV6-5 and TRBJ1-1; the match to TRBD1 covers 9 bases. Trimming cost V 6 bases and J 12 bases; bases outside gene matches: 11. Per the germline V gene, CDR1 is MNHEY and CDR2 is SVGAGI. The CDR3 sequence is 13 residues long. CDR3 coding DNA: TGTGCCAGCAGACAACAGGGGGCTTCGAACACTTTCTTT. Its translation: CASRQQGASNTFF.

This sequence joins TRBV5-6 and TRBJ1-1; D possibly corresponds to TRBD1 (6 bases). The V end lost 4 bases, the J end lost 1 base, and 11 bases lay between the germline ends. CDR1 is SGHDT, CDR2 YYEEEE, per germline. CDR3 length: 14 residues. The CDR3 nucleotides are TGTGCCAGCAGCGGCCTGACAGGGAACACTGAAGCTTTCTTT. This codes for CASSGLTGNTEAFF.

This chain links TRBV4-3 with TRBJ1-2, with TRBD1 matching over 7 bases. This CDR3 has 16 residues. Germline CDR1 LGHNA, CDR2 YSLEER. After removal of 4 bases from V and 0 bases from J, the junction contained 8 bases not matched to a gene. CDR3 residues: CASSRSRDSPNYGYTF. CDR3 nucleotides: TGCGCCAGCAGCCGGTCCCGGGACAGTCCTAACTATGGCTACACCTTC.

The chain links TRBV5-4 to TRBJ2-6, with D possibly matching TRBD1 (6 bases). Germline CDR1 reads SGHNT; CDR2 reads YYREEE (reference sequence). The CDR3 is made up of 15 amino acids. V lost 2 bases and J 4 bases, leaving 10 bases between the germline ends. CDR3 DNA sequence: TGTGCCAGCAGCTTACAGGGCCCCGGGGCCAACGTCCTGACTTTC. Its protein is CASSLQGPGANVLTF.

The rearrangement links TRBV11-2 to TRBJ2-1, with D unresolved. This CDR3 has 12 residues. Germline V gene data show CDR1 as SGHAT and CDR2 as FQNNGV. V was cut by 3 bases and J by 8 bases, with 8 bases left in between. CDR3 in DNA: TGTGCCAGCAGCTTGACGAGCGATGAGCAGTTCTTC. Translating gives CASSLTSDEQFF.

The chain is built from TRBV10-1 and TRBJ2-5, with D uncertain. CDR1 is WNHNN and CDR2 is SYGVQD in the germline V gene (reference sequence). The V gene lost 2 bases and the J gene lost 4 bases, with 8 bases spanning the gap. The CDR3 sequence is 13 residues long. The CDR3 here is CASSEPGAETQYF. For the CDR3, the DNA is TGCGCCAGCAGTGAGCCTGGAGCAGAGACCCAGTACTTC.

The chain couples TRBV27 to TRBJ2-7, with 9 bases that match TRBD1. The germline CDR1 and CDR2 sequences are MNHEY and SMNVEV (reference sequence). With 6 bases clipped from V and 4 bases from J, the junction kept 4 bases outside the gene matches. This CDR3 spans 13 amino acids. CDR3 region: CASRGQGPYEQYF. In DNA form, the CDR3 reads TGTGCCAGCAGGGGACAGGGCCCATACGAGCAGTACTTC.

This clone was observed once. V gene TRBV5-1 combines with J gene TRBJ2-2; 12 nucleotides line up with TRBD2. The CDR3 sequence is 18 residues long. Trimming cost V 0 bases and J 6 bases; bases outside gene matches: 9. Germline V gene sequence: CDR1 SGHRS, CDR2 YFSETQ. CDR3 loop: CASSLALLAGGGPGELFF. The CDR3 coding sequence is TGCGCCAGCAGCTTGGCCCTCCTAGCGGGAGGGGGGCCCGGGGAGCTGTTTTTT. Using reference TRBV5-1 and TRBJ2-2 for the parts outside the CDR3, the full variable domain is KAGVTQTPRYLIKTRGQQVTLSCSPISGHRSVSWYQQTPGQGLQFLFEYFSETQRNKGNFPGRFSGRQFSNSRSEMNVSTLELGDSALYLCASSLALLAGGGPGELFFGEGSRLTVL.

This clone was found a few times. V and J are TRBV5-4 and TRBJ2-5; tentative D call: TRBD1 (6 bases). Per germline, CDR1 SGHNT and CDR2 YYREEE (reference sequence). Trimming stripped 4 bases from V and 3 bases from J, with 13 bases between. The CDR3 length is 14 residues. CDR3 region: CASSPTGREETQYF. Here the CDR3 DNA reads TGTGCCAGCAGCCCGACAGGACGGGAAGAGACCCAGTACTTC.

The J gene is TRBJ2-7, the V gene TRBV27, with 8 nucleotides matching TRBD1. V was clipped by 2 bases and J by 1 base; unmatched bases: 4. CDR3 length equals 15 residues. The germline V gene has CDR1 MNHEY and CDR2 SMNVEV (reference sequence). The CDR3 loop reads CASSLGTGLSYEQYF. In nucleotides, the CDR3 is TGTGCCAGCAGTTTAGGGACAGGCCTTTCCTACGAGCAGTACTTC.